The clone carrying this T cell receptor (beta chain) was counted many times. What it binds is unknown. The record originates from a study of T cells in Graves' hyperthyroidism and ophthalmopathy. The overall study: Blood from the periphery was taken at initial diagnosis, before any treatment.

Those patients with uncontrolled infection, other autoimmune disease, pregnancy or lactation were excluded. The germline CDR1 and CDR2 sequences are LGHDT and YNNKEL (reference sequence). V was clipped by 4 bases and J by 13 bases; unmatched bases: 7. The CDR3 is 13 amino acids. Findings and limits, study-wide: The majority of expanded thyroid clonotypes above 0.001 also appeared in blood.

Researchers took RNA transcripts and amplified the TCR beta CDR3 regions from them. Initially, a first-round RT-PCR of the TCR CDR3 employed the HTBI primer set. TCRdb recomputed calls from the multiplex PCR reads with MiXCR, one row per CDR3 protein. This sample yields about 700,000 distinct CDR3 sequences, of which less than 15% are seen a single time; more than 8.5% belongs to the top ten. This sequence was found in a woman younger than 35 with Graves' hyperthyroidism. Sequenced: blood. V is TRBV3-1 and J is TRBJ2-1, with 10 positions matching TRBD2. The CDR3 reads CASSPGLAASQFF. The CDR3 nucleotides are TGTGCCAGCAGCCCCGGACTAGCGGCATCCCAGTTCTTC.